This TCR beta chain is drawn from a study of identical twins. In this sample, this clonotype turned up many times. Its target is not known. A universal primer site came from template switching; cDNA carried unique molecular identifiers. MiXCR, applied by TCRdb to the 5' RACE reads, yields one record per CDR3 protein. The sample has under 300,000 distinct CDR3 sequences, 12% seen once. Overall study results and limits: Insertions were fewer in abundant cord blood beta clonotypes, whereas memory repertoires showed none of this pattern. Potential partial confounding of zero-insertion analyses by invariant MAIT and iNKT cells was noted.

There are 13 residues in the CDR3. Germline values: CDR1 ENHRY, CDR2 SYGVKD. V lost 3 bases to trimming and J lost 2 bases, with 7 bases between them. These sequences were also reported in another study, on yellow fever vaccine responses in identical twins. That work adds: Each twin's T cell response to the vaccine was reported to look partly convergent and partly personalized.

The sample consisted of memory (CD45RO+) T cells sorted from blood. This receptor was taken from a woman in her late teens or twenties in good health. The gene calls are TRBV10-3 and TRBJ1-2; no reliable D call. CDR3 in DNA: TGTGCCATCAGTGACAGTAAAAACTATGGCTACACCTTC. Protein: CAISDSKNYGYTF.